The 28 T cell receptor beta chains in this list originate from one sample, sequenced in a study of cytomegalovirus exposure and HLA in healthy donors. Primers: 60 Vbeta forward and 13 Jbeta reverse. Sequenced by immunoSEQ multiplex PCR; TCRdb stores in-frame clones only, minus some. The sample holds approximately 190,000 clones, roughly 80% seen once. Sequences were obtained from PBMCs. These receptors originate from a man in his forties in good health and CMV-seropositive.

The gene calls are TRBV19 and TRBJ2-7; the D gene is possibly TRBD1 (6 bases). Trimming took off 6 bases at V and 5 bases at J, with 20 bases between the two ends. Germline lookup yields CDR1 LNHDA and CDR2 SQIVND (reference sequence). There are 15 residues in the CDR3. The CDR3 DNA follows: TGTGCCAGTAGGGACCAACAGGGACCCTACGACGAGCAGTACTTC. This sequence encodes CASRDQQGPYDEQYF.

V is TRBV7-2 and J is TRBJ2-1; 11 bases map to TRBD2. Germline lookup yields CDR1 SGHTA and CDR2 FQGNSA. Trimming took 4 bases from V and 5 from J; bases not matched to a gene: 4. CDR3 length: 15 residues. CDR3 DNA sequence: TGTGCCAGCAGCTGGGCTAGCGGGGGGCACAATGAGCAGTTCTTC. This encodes CASSWASGGHNEQFF.

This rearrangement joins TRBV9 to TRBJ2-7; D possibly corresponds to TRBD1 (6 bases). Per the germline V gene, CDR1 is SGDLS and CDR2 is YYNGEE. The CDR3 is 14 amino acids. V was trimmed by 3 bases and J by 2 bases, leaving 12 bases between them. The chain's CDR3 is CASSGEQGTYEQYF. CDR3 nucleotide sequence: TGTGCCAGCAGCGGGGAACAGGGCACCTACGAGCAGTACTTC.

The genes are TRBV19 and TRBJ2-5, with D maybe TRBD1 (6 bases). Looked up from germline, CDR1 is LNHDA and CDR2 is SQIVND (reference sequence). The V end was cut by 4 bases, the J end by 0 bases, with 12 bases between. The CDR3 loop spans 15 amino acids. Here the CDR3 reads CASSTGTTYQETQYF. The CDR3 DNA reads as TGTGCCAGTAGTACGGGGACAACGTACCAAGAGACCCAGTACTTC. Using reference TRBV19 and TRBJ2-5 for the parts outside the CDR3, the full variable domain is DGGITQSPKYLFRKEGQNVTLSCEQNLNHDAMYWYRQDPGQGLRLIYYSQIVNDFQKGDIAEGYSVSREKKESFPLTVTSAQKNPTAFYLCASSTGTTYQETQYFGPGTRLLVL.

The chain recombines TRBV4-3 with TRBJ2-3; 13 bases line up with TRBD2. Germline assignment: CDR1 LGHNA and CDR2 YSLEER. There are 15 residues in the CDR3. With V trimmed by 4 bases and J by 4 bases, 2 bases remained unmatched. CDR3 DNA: TGCGCCAGCAGCCGCGGGACTAGCGGGGCAGATACGCAGTATTTT. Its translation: CASSRGTSGADTQYF.

The CDR3 loop is CASSAGGVGVRGYTF. CDR3 nucleotide sequence: TGTGCCAGCAGCGCAGGGGGAGTAGGCGTACGAGGCTACACCTTC. The chain is built from TRBV7-9 and TRBJ1-2; 7 nucleotides match TRBD1. The germline V gene encodes CDR1 SEHNR and CDR2 FQNEAQ (reference sequence). V shed 5 bases and J 8 bases; nucleotides not matched to a gene: 14. The CDR3 is 15 amino acids.

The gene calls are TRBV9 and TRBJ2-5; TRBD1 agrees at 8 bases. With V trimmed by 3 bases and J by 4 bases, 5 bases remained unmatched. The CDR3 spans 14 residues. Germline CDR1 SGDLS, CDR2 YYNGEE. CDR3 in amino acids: CASSETGTGETQYF. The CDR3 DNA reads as TGTGCCAGCAGCGAGACCGGGACAGGAGAGACCCAGTACTTC.

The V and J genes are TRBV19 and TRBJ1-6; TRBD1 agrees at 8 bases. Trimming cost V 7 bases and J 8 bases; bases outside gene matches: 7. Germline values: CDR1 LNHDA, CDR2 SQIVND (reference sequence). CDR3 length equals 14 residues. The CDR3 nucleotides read TGTGCCAGTACGACGGGACAGGTCCATTCACCCCTCCACTTT. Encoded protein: CASTTGQVHSPLHF. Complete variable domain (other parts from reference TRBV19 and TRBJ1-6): DGGITQSPKYLFRKEGQNVTLSCEQNLNHDAMYWYRQDPGQGLRLIYYSQIVNDFQKGDIAEGYSVSREKKESFPLTVTSAQKNPTAFYLCASTTGQVHSPLHFGNGTRLTVT.

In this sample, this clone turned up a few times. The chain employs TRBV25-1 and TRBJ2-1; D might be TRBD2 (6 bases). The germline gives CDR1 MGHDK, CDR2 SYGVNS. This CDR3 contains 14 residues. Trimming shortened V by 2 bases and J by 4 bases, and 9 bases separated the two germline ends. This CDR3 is CASSERAGYNEQFF. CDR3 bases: TGTGCCAGCAGTGAAAGGGCGGGGTACAATGAGCAGTTCTTC. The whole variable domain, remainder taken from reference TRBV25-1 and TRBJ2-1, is EADIYQTPRYLVIGTGKKITLECSQTMGHDKMYWYQQDPGMELHLIHYSYGVNSTEKGDLSSESTVSRIRTEHFPLTLESARPSHTSQYLCASSERAGYNEQFFGPGTRLTVL.

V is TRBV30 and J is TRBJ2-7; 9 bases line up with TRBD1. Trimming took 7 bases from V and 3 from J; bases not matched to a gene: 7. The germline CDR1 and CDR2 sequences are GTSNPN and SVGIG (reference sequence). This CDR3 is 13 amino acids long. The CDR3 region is CASTGTGFYEQYF. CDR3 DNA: TGTGCCTCCACCGGGACAGGGTTCTACGAGCAGTACTTC.

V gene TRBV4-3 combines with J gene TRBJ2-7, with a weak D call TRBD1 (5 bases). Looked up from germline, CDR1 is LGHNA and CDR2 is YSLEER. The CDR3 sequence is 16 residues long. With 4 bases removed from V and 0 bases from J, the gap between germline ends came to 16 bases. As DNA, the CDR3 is TGCGCCAGCAGCCTCCCCCGACAGACTTTCTCCTACGAGCAGTACTTC. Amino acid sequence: CASSLPRQTFSYEQYF.

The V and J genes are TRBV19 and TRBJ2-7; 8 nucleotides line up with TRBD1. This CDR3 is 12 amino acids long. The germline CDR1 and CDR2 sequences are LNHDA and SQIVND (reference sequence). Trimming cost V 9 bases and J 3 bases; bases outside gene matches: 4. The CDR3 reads CASRDRFYEQYF. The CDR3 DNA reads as TGTGCCAGCCGGGACAGGTTCTACGAGCAGTACTTC.

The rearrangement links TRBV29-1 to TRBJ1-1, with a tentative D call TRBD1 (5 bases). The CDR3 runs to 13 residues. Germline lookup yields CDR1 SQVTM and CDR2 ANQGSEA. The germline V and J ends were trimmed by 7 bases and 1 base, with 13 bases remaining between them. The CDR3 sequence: CSGDRGGNTEAFF. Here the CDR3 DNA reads TGCAGCGGGGATCGGGGGGGGAACACTGAAGCTTTCTTT.

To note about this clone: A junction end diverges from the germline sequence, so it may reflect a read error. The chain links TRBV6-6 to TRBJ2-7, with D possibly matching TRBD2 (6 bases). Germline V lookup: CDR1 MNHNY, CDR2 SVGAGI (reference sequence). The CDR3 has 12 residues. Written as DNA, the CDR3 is TGTGTCAGCAGCGCGACTAGGAGCGAGCAGTACTTC. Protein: CVSSATRSEQYF.

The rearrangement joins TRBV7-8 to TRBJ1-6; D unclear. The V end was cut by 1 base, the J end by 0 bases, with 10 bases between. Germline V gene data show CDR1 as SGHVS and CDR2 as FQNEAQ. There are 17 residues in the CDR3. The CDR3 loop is CASSLESGSSYNSPLHF. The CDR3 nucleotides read TGTGCCAGCAGCTTAGAGAGCGGAAGCTCCTATAATTCACCCCTCCACTTT.

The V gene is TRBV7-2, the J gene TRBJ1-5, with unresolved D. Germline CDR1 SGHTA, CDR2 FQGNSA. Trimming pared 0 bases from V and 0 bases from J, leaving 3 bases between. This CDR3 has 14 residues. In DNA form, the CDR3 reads TGTGCCAGCAGCTTAGCTAATAGCAATCAGCCCCAGCATTTT. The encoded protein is CASSLANSNQPQHF.

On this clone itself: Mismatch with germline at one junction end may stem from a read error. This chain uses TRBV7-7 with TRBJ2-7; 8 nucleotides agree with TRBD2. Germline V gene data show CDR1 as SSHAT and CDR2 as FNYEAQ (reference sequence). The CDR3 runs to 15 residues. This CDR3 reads CASSLARGDTYEQYF. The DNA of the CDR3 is TGTGCTAGCAGCTTAGCGCGGGGGGATACCTACGAGCAGTACTTC.

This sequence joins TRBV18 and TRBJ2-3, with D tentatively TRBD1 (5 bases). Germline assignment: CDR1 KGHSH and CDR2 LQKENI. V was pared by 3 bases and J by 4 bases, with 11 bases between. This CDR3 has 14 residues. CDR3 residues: CASSPAGSPDTQYF. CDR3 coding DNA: TGTGCCAGCTCACCGGCAGGGTCCCCAGATACGCAGTATTTT.

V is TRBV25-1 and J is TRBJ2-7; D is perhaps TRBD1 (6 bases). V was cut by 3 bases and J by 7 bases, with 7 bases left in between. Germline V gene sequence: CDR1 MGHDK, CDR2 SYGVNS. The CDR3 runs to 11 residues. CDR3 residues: CASSDGTEQYF. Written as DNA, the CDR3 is TGTGCCAGCAGTGACGGGACAGAGCAGTACTTC.

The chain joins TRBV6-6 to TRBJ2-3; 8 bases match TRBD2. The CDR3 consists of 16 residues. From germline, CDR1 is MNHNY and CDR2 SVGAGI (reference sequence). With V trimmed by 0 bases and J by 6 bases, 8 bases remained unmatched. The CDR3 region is CASSYSSGGPMDTQYF. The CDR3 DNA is TGTGCCAGCAGTTACTCCTCGGGGGGGCCGATGGATACGCAGTATTTT.

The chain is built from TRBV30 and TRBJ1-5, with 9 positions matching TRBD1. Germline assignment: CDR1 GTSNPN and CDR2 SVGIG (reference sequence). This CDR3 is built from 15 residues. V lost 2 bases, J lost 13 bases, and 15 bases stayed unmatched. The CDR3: CAWSSPTGGILQQHF. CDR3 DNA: TGTGCCTGGAGTTCCCCGACAGGGGGGATCCTCCAACAGCATTTT.

The CDR3 DNA sequence: TGTGCCAGTAGTATCACCGCGTCTAATGAAAAACTGTTTTTT. Encoded protein: CASSITASNEKLFF. V gene TRBV19 combines with J gene TRBJ1-4; D is unclear. V gave up 3 bases and J gave up 3 bases, with 8 bases separating them. The CDR3 length is 14 residues. In germline, CDR1 is LNHDA, CDR2 SQIVND (reference sequence).

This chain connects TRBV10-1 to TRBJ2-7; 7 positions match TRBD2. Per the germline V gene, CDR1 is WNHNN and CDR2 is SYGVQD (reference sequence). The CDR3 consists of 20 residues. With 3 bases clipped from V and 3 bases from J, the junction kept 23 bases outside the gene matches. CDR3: CASSEYSAGLSILRDYEQYF. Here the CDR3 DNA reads TGCGCCAGCAGTGAATATTCAGCGGGACTATCAATTCTCAGGGACTACGAGCAGTACTTC.

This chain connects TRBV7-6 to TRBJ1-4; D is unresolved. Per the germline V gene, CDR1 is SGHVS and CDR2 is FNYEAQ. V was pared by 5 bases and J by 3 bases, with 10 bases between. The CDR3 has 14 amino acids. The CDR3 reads CASSPLYPNEKLFF. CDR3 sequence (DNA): TGTGCCAGCAGCCCCCTATACCCTAATGAAAAACTGTTTTTT.

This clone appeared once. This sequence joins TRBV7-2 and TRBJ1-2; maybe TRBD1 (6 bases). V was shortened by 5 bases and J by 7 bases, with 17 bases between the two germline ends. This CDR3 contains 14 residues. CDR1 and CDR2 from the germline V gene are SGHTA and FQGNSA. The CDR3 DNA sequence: TGTGCCAGCAGCGGGACGGGGGGGGCGCGTGGCTACACCTTC. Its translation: CASSGTGGARGYTF.

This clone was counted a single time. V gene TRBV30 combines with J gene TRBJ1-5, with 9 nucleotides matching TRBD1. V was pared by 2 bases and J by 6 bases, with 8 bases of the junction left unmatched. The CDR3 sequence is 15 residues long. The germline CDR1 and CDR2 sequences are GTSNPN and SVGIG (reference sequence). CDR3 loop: CAWSIPGQGGQPQHF. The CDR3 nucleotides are TGTGCCTGGAGTATACCGGGACAGGGCGGTCAGCCCCAGCATTTT.

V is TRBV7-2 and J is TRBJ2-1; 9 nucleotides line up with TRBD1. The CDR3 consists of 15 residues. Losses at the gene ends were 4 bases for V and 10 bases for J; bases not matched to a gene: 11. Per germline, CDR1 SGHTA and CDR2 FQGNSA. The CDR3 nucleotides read TGTGCCAGCAGCTCGTGGGGACAGGGTAAGGGCGAGCAGTTCTTC. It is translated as CASSSWGQGKGEQFF.

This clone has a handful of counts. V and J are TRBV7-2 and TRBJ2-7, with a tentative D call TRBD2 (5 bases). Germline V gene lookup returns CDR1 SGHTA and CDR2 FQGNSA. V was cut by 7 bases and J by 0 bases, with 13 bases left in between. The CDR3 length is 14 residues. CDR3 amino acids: CASTMRETSYEQYF. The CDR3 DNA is TGTGCCAGCACAATGAGGGAGACCTCCTACGAGCAGTACTTC.